This TCR beta chain was found in a study of blood T cell repertoires in COVID-19 (TCRdb year 2020). Regarding the study in general: Collaborator samples came from the United States, Italy and Spain and covered acute and convalescent phases of COVID-19. The material from the prospective study consisted of cDNA or gDNA derived from T cells, B-cell-depleted T cells, or PBMCs. Subjects who had been exposed to COVID-19, were actively infected with it, or had recovered from it provided the deeply sampled blood TCRbeta repertoires that made up the dataset. The repertoires were released in a freely available public database meant as a resource for research on the immune response to SARS-CoV-2. Samples were obtained from the ongoing ImmuneRACE study (first 160 participants) and from over 1,000 subjects provided by 6 global collaborators. Nearly every sample came with metadata listing a de-identified subject ID, COVID-19 status, age in years and sex. Where HLA class I and class II types were available, the types were taken from metadata supplied by the sample provider, not from assay-based typing.

Study-wide findings and limitations: Clinical and demographic metadata were provided uncurated, with the amount varying by source and participant.

Participants in the prospective study were enrolled through a virtual design, were aged about 18 to 89 years, and lived in roughly 24 United States geographic areas. To assign participants to cohorts, the prospective study relied on clinical history that participants themselves reported in a screening survey and a study questionnaire. Recovered participants in ImmuneRACE Cohort 3 were defined by two consecutive negative NP/OP PCR tests, clearance by a healthcare professional, or resolution of symptoms. Mobile phlebotomists in the prospective study collected whole blood, serum and a nasopharyngeal or oropharyngeal swab from every participant. Additional blood draws and questionnaires over an approximately 2-month period could optionally be provided by prospective study participants. Before DNA extraction, blood samples from the prospective study were shipped at room temperature or frozen. The germline V end is reduced by 5 bases and the J end by 2 bases; junction bases left unmatched: 6. According to the germline V gene (reference sequence), CDR1 reads LGHDT and CDR2 reads YNNKEL. The CDR3 contains 16 residues, cysteine and phenylalanine counted. Here the CDR3 DNA is all that survives: 48 bases in frame from base 1.

Notes on this clone: Its specific antigen is unknown. Base qualities are missing; no much larger clone stands one base away.

The immunoSEQ Assay, a bias-controlled multiplex PCR, was used to amplify TCRbeta CDR3 regions from genomic DNA. In the original analysis: Within the assay, amplification of reference gene primers was used to estimate how many nucleated cells each sample contained. To quantify the absolute abundance of each unique TCRbeta CDR3 rearrangement, sequence reads were collapsed and filtered. For each sample, productive Simpson clonality was calculated as the square root of Simpson's diversity index over productive rearrangements. TCRdb holds this immuneACCESS table with in-frame rearrangements only. Some clones are missing; in checked studies, unresolved V genes explain under half, and the rest has no known cause. V and J calls and clone size are copied from that table; D and trimming were computed from the DNA. The sample includes a few hundred thousand clones, with just under 90% observed a single time. Approximately 10% of the sample goes to the ten largest clones.

The sequence came from a woman aged 45-65 years who had recovered from COVID-19. The chain was built from TRBV3-1 (or the pseudogene TRBV3-2) and TRBJ2-3, with 11 bases aligning to TRBD2. The sequenced material came from PBMCs or T cells enriched from blood (not recorded which). The DNA is TGTGCCAGCAGCAGGGAGACTAGCGGGGCCACAGATACGCAGTATTTT. Its translation reads: CASSRETSGATDTQYF.